This TCR beta chain was sequenced in a study of blood T cell repertoires in COVID-19. As for the study in general: T cells, B-cell-depleted T cells, or PBMCs supplied cDNA or gDNA.

Deletions cut 0 bases from V and 4 bases from J, with 15 bases between. Germline assignment: CDR1 LNHNV and CDR2 YYDKDF (reference sequence). The CDR3 totals 16 residues. The sample holds one count of this clone. In the original processing: Estimated nucleated cell counts came from reference gene primer amplification. TCRdb's copy holds only in-frame clones and misses some; the assay was immunoSEQ multiplex PCR. The DNA was the basis for D and trimming; V, J and clone size are from that table. The table has around 200,000 clones, roughly nine tenths seen once; the top ten hold under 25%. V gene TRBV15 combines with J gene TRBJ1-1; no firm D call. The sample taken for sequencing was peripheral blood. The clonotype was recovered from a man in his 70s with active or convalescent COVID-19. DNA for the CDR3: TGTGCCACCAGCAGAGATCAGGTTAGGTTGAGCACTGAAGCTTTCTTT. This encodes CATSRDQVRLSTEAFF.